Given below is one TCR beta chain in context. The data stem from a study of Tregs in tolerant kidney transplant recipients. Germline V gene sequence: CDR1 SEHNR, CDR2 FQNEAQ (reference sequence). V gave up 4 bases and J gave up 2 bases, with 9 bases separating them. The CDR3 totals 14 residues. Clones were sequenced by immunoSEQ multiplex PCR, and TCRdb holds only the in-frame ones, with some missing. The profile shows about 73,000 clones, about 98% of them singletons. The V and J genes are TRBV7-9 and TRBJ1-5; no reliable D call. This TCR came from a human donor who received a combined kidney and bone marrow transplant. Material: CD4+ T cells from blood, obtained before the transplant. Here the CDR3 DNA reads TGTGCCAGCAGCTCTACCCGGGGCAATCAGCCCCAGCATTTT. Protein product: CASSSTRGNQPQHF.